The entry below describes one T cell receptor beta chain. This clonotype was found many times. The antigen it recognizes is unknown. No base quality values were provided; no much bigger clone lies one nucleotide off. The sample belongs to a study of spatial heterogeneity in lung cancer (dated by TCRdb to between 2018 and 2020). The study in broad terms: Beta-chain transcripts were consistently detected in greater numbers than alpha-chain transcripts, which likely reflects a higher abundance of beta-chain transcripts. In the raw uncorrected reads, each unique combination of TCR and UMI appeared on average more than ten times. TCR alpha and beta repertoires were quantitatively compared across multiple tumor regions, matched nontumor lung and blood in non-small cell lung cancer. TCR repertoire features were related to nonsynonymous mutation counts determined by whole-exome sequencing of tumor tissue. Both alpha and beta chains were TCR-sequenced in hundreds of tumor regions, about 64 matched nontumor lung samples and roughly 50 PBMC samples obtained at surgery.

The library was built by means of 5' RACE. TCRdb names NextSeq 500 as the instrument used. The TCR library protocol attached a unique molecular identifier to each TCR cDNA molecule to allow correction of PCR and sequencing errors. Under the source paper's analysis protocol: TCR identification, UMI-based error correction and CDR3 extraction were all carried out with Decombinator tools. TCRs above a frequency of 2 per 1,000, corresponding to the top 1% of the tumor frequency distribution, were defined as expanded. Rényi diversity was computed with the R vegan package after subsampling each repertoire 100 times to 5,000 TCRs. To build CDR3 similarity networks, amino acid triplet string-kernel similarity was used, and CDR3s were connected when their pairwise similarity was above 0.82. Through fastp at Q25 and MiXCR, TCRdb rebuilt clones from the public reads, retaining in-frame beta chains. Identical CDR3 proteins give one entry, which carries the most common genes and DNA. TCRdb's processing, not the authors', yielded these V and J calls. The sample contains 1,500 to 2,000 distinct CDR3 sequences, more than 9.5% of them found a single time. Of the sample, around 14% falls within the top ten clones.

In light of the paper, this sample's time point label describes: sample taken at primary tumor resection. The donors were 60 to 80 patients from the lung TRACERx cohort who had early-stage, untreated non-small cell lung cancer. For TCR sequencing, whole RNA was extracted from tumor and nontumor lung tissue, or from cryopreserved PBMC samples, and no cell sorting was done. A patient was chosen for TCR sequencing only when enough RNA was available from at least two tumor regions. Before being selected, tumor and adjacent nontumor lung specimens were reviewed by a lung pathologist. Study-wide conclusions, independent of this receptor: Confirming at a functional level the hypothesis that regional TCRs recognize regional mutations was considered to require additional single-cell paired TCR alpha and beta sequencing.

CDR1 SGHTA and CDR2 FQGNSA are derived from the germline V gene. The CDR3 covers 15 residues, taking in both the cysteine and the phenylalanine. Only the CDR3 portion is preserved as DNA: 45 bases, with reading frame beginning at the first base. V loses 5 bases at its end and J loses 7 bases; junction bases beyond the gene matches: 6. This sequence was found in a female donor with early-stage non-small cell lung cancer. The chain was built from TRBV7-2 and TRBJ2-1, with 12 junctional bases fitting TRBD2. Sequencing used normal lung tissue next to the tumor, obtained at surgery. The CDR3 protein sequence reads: CASSLRTSGTNEQFF. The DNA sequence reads TGTGCCAGCAGCCTCCGGACTAGCGGGACTAATGAGCAGTTCTTC.